This TCR beta chain was profiled in a study of T cell responses to AZD1222 COVID-19 vaccine. Study-level information: Investigators merged groups given second doses at roughly 4 or roughly 12 weeks.

Between the trimmed V and J ends, which lost 2 bases and 1 base, there was a span of 8 bases. The CDR3 spans 14 residues. Germline CDR1 SGHNT, CDR2 YENEEA. Assay used: immunoSEQ multiplex PCR; TCRdb lists only in-frame clones, some missing. The sample lists about 100,000 clones, 90% occurring once. With respect to this clone: Other nucleotide sequences in the sample specify the same CDR3.

The sample consisted of peripheral blood, taken on day 0 of AZD1222 vaccination. This clonotype was obtained from an adult in good health. The chain employs TRBV11-3 and TRBJ1-1; no definite D call. The CDR3 region has the DNA TGTGCCAGCAGCTTAACGGGATCGAACACTGAAGCTTTCTTT. Its protein is CASSLTGSNTEAFF.